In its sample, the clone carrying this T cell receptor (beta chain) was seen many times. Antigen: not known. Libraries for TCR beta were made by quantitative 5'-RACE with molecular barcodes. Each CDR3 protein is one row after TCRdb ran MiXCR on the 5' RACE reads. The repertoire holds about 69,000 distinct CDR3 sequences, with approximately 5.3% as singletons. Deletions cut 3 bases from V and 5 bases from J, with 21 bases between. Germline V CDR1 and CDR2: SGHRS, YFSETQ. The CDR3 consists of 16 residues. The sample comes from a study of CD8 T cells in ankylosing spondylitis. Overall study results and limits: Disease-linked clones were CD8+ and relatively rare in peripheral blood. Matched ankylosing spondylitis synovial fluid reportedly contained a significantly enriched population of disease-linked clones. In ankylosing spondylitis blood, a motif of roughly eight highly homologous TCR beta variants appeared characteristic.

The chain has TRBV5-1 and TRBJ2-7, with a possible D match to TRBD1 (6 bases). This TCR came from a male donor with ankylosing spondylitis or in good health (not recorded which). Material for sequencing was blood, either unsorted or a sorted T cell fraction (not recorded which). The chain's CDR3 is CASSSEVRGSGDEQYF. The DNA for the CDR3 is TGCGCCAGCAGCTCGGAAGTCCGGGGCTCAGGGGACGAGCAGTACTTC.